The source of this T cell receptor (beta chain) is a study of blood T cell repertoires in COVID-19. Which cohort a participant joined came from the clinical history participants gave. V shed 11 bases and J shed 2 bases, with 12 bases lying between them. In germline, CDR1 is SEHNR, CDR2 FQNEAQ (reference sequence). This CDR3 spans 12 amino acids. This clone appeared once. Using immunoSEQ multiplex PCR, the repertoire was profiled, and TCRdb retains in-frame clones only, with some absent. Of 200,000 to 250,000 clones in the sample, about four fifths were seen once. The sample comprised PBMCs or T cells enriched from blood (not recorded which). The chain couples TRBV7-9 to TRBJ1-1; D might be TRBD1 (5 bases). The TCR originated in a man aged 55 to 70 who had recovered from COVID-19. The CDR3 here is CASGGSNTEAFF. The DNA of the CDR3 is TGTGCCTCCGGGGGTAGCAACACTGAAGCTTTCTTT.